Described below is a single TCR beta chain sequence and its context. Antigen unknown. This entry is derived from a study of T cell responses to AZD1222 COVID-19 vaccine. Study-wide results and limits: Along spike, vaccine-associated CD4 TCRs were found throughout, with dominance at 160-218 and 743-854. Targets within unmutated variant regions were reportedly found for nearly half of spike-specific TCRs. At baseline, seropositivity was found in only a handful of AZD1222 recipients. White British ancestry dominated among donors, who included more females, and clonal diversity was possibly underestimated.

TCRdb's table, derived via immunoSEQ multiplex PCR, lists solely in-frame clones and lacks some. This sample carries approximately 150,000 clones, 90% of them seen once, and the ten largest clones take 2.5% to 3.5%. The CDR3 covers 16 residues. Trimming left V 0 bases short and J 3 bases short, with 12 bases between. Germline CDR1 LNHDA, CDR2 SQIVND (reference sequence). The specimen was peripheral blood, collected on day 0 of AZD1222 vaccination. V is TRBV19 and J is TRBJ1-5; D is perhaps TRBD1 (5 bases). The clonotype originates from an adult in good health. The CDR3 reads CASSIDLGTNNQPQHF. The DNA for the CDR3 is TGTGCCAGTAGTATAGATCTGGGGACCAACAATCAGCCCCAGCATTTT.